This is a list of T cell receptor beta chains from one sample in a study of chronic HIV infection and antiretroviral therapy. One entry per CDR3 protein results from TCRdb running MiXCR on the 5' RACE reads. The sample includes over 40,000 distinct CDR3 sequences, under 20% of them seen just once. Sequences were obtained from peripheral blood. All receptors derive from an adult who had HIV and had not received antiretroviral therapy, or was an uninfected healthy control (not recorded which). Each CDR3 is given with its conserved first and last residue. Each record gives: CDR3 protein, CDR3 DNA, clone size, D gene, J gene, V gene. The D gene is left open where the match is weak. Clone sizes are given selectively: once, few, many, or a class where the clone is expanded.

CASRTGTSGHNEQFF	TGTGCCAGCAGGACCGGGACTAGCGGGCACAATGAGCAGTTCTTC	.	TRBD2	TRBJ2-1	TRBV2
CASSRQGLSTEAFF	TGTGCCAGCAGCCGACAGGGTCTCTCCACTGAAGCTTTCTTT	few	TRBD1	TRBJ1-1	TRBV7-9
CASSERNQPQHF	TGTGCCAGCAGCGAGAGGAATCAGCCCCAGCATTTT	.	.	TRBJ1-5	TRBV28
CASSHPGRIPNYGYTF	TGCGCCAGCAGCCACCCAGGGAGAATCCCAAACTATGGCTACACCTTC	few	.	TRBJ1-2	TRBV4-1
CASSAPLGGSNSNEQFF	TGTGCCAGCAGTGCCCCCCTGGGCGGGAGTAATAGTAATGAGCAGTTCTTC	.	TRBD2	TRBJ2-1	TRBV28
CASRYTRSPDTQYF	TGTGCCAGCAGATATACTAGATCCCCAGATACGCAGTATTTT	few	.	TRBJ2-3	TRBV7-8
CAWSTGGAYEQYF	TGTGCCTGGTCGACAGGGGGGGCCTACGAGCAGTACTTC	few	TRBD1	TRBJ2-7	TRBV30
CSVTGTTNYGYTF	TGCAGCGTCACCGGGACCACTAACTATGGCTACACCTTC	.	.	TRBJ1-2	TRBV29-1
CASRVGSGQGAYEQYF	TGTGCCAGCAGAGTGGGATCAGGACAGGGAGCCTACGAGCAGTACTTC	.	TRBD1	TRBJ2-7	TRBV28
CASGGVHSTDTQYF	TGTGCCAGCGGCGGGGTCCATAGCACAGATACGCAGTATTTT	few	.	TRBJ2-3	TRBV28
CASRPGAQGAYEQYF	TGCGCCAGCAGACCCGGAGCCCAGGGGGCCTACGAGCAGTACTTC	few	TRBD1	TRBJ2-7	TRBV5-1
CSSPGNRVNNEQFF	TGCAGCAGTCCGGGTAACAGGGTTAACAATGAGCAGTTCTTC	.	.	TRBJ2-1	TRBV20-1
CSASRDTEAFF	TGCAGTGCTAGTAGGGACACTGAAGCTTTCTTT	.	.	TRBJ1-1	TRBV20-1
CSAKRLGSLGDTQYF	TGCAGTGCTAAACGCTTAGGGAGTCTTGGAGATACGCAGTATTTT	many	.	TRBJ2-3	TRBV20-1
CASTGIPKGEQYF	TGCGCCTCCACAGGGATACCTAAGGGGGAGCAGTACTTC	.	.	TRBJ2-7	TRBV5-1
CASSTPLKRSYEQYF	TGTGCCAGCAGCACACCGCTAAAGCGGTCCTACGAGCAGTACTTC	.	.	TRBJ2-7	TRBV28
CASFIGVRNQPQHF	TGTGCTAGCTTTATAGGGGTAAGGAATCAGCCCCAGCATTTT	.	.	TRBJ1-5	TRBV28
CASSQARLAGDLTDTQYF	TGCGCCAGCAGCCAAGCCCGACTAGCGGGGGACTTGACAGATACGCAGTATTTT	.	TRBD2	TRBJ2-3	TRBV4-1
CASSISAGPGANVLTF	TGTGCCAGCAGTATCTCGGCAGGGCCTGGGGCCAACGTCCTGACTTTC	.	.	TRBJ2-6	TRBV28
CASSAGGRRTDTQYF	TGTGCCAGCAGCGCGGGGGGGAGACGCACAGATACGCAGTATTTT	few	TRBD2	TRBJ2-3	TRBV9
CASSSSGSPATGELFF	TGCGCCAGCAGCTCGAGCGGGAGCCCGGCCACCGGGGAGCTGTTTTTT	.	TRBD2	TRBJ2-2	TRBV4-1
CSARREIATNEKLFF	TGCAGTGCCCGTAGGGAAATTGCAACTAATGAAAAACTGTTTTTT	.	.	TRBJ1-4	TRBV20-1
CASSGAGGGYNEQFF	TGCGCCAGCAGCGGTGCCGGGGGGGGCTACAATGAGCAGTTCTTC	.	TRBD2	TRBJ2-1	TRBV4-1
CSVQDSTRLNTEAFF	TGCAGCGTCCAGGACAGCACCAGACTGAACACTGAAGCTTTCTTT	.	.	TRBJ1-1	TRBV29-1
CASSKGLSTDTQYF	TGTGCCAGCAGCAAGGGCCTTAGCACAGATACGCAGTATTTT	few	.	TRBJ2-3	TRBV7-2
CASSFEGARGYTF	TGTGCCAGCAGCTTTGAGGGGGCGCGTGGCTACACCTTC	few	TRBD1	TRBJ1-2	TRBV7-8
CASSLSTVKRLPRGDEQFF	TGTGCCAGCAGTTTATCGACCGTGAAAAGGCTACCCAGAGGCGATGAGCAGTTCTTC	.	.	TRBJ2-1	TRBV27
CSARDDGTFNQPQHF	TGCAGTGCTAGAGACGATGGGACGTTCAATCAGCCCCAGCATTTT	.	.	TRBJ1-5	TRBV20-1
CASSQGDPSGGRKTQYF	TGTGCCAGCAGCCAAGGGGATCCTAGCGGGGGAAGGAAGACCCAGTACTTC	.	TRBD2	TRBJ2-5	TRBV3-1
CAISGGRYTDTQYF	TGTGCCATCAGTGGCGGGAGGTACACAGATACGCAGTATTTT	few	TRBD2	TRBJ2-3	TRBV10-3
CSVEDGTGIQETQYF	TGCAGCGTGGAGGATGGGACAGGGATCCAAGAGACCCAGTACTTC	few	TRBD1	TRBJ2-5	TRBV29-1
CASSLRQATDTQYF	TGTGCCAGCAGTTTACGACAAGCTACAGATACGCAGTATTTT	many	.	TRBJ2-3	TRBV27
CASSLATGRYGYTF	TGTGCCAGCAGCTTAGCTACAGGCAGATATGGCTACACCTTC	few	.	TRBJ1-2	TRBV7-2
CASSRWSREKDTQYF	TGTGCCAGCAGTAGGTGGTCGCGGGAGAAGGATACGCAGTATTTT	.	TRBD2	TRBJ2-3	TRBV2
CSASSDRLEAFF	TGCAGCGCCTCGTCGGACCGTCTTGAAGCTTTCTTT	.	.	TRBJ1-1	TRBV29-1
CASSVDRPFYEQYF	TGTGCCAGCAGTGTAGACAGACCCTTCTACGAGCAGTACTTC	few	.	TRBJ2-7	TRBV2
CSALPPTEYNSPLHF	TGCAGTGCCCTCCCGCCGACGGAATATAATTCACCCCTCCACTTT	few	.	TRBJ1-6	TRBV20-1
CASSAAPGVADTQYF	TGCGCCAGCAGCGCGGCACCAGGGGTGGCAGATACGCAGTATTTT	.	.	TRBJ2-3	TRBV5-1
CASSLGVVKAFF	TGTGCCAGCAGCTTAGGCGTCGTGAAAGCTTTCTTT	few	.	TRBJ1-1	TRBV11-2
CSVDQGARDTQYF	TGCAGCGTTGATCAGGGGGCGAGAGATACGCAGTATTTT	once	TRBD1	TRBJ2-3	TRBV29-1
CASNYMDTQYF	TGTGCCAGCAATTACATGGATACGCAGTATTTT	few	.	TRBJ2-3	TRBV28
CASSLLTSGLVNEQFF	TGTGCCAGCAGCTTATTGACTAGCGGGTTGGTTAATGAGCAGTTCTTC	few	TRBD2	TRBJ2-1	TRBV7-2
CASRSLQGGYNEQFF	TGTGCCAGCAGATCCTTGCAGGGGGGCTACAATGAGCAGTTCTTC	few	.	TRBJ2-1	TRBV7-8